This T cell receptor (beta chain) is from a study of blood T cells in healthy people across ages. V gave up 1 base and J gave up 4 bases; unmatched junction bases: 12. Germline assignment: CDR1 DFQATT and CDR2 SNEGSKA (reference sequence). The length of the CDR3 is 17 residues. Per-sample PBMC isolation yielded at least 6.5 million cells. The use of a sample-barcoded 5' primer and a J-beta primer mix characterized a second PCR of roughly 6 to 12 cycles. The authors tagged each cDNA molecule using a template-switch adaptor with 12 random nucleotides. All samples yielded 3 million or more CDR3-containing paired-end reads. TCRdb independently ran MiXCR on the 5' RACE reads; one entry per CDR3 protein. The repertoire holds around 1,100,000 distinct CDR3 sequences, with roughly two fifths as singletons.

Source material: blood. The chain couples TRBV20-1 to TRBJ2-3, with 9 bases that match TRBD1. This TCR came from a young man in good health. CDR3 DNA sequence: TGCAGTGCTAGAGTCGGGACAGGGCCCGGGAGTGCAGATACGCAGTATTTT. Encoded protein: CSARVGTGPGSADTQYF.